A single sample is the source of the 22 T cell receptor beta chains below, sequenced in a study of cytomegalovirus exposure and HLA in healthy donors. PCR was performed using 60 Vbeta and 13 Jbeta primers. Some clones are missing from TCRdb's copy, which holds only in-frame ones; the method was immunoSEQ multiplex PCR. The table lists about 200,000 clones, less than 85% of them singletons. The sequencing input was PBMCs. Receptors were obtained from a girl between 10 and 17 years old in good health and CMV-seropositive.

Turning to this clone: The same CDR3 can be traced to other DNA sequences in this sample. The rearrangement uses TRBV19 and TRBJ1-1; D gene uncertain. Germline values: CDR1 LNHDA, CDR2 SQIVND (reference sequence). V was cut by 3 bases and J by 4 bases, with 9 bases left in between. The CDR3 totals 13 residues. The CDR3 reads CASSIDRGTEAFF. CDR3 sequence (DNA): TGTGCCAGTAGTATCGATCGGGGCACTGAAGCTTTCTTT.

CDR3 sequence: CASSREPQGEQFF. CDR3 DNA sequence: TGTGCCAGCTCACGGGAGCCCCAGGGGGAGCAGTTCTTC. The J gene is TRBJ2-1, the V gene TRBV18; tentative D call: TRBD1 (6 bases). Trimming left V 4 bases short and J 10 bases short, with 14 bases between. Germline V gene lookup returns CDR1 KGHSH and CDR2 LQKENI. This CDR3 region has 13 residues.

J is TRBJ2-3 and V is TRBV5-1; 7 bases match TRBD1. Trimming cost V 5 bases and J 5 bases; bases outside gene matches: 11. This CDR3 comprises 15 residues. CDR1 and CDR2 from the germline V gene are SGHRS and YFSETQ. The CDR3 bases are TGCGCCAGCAGTGCCATGGGACAGAAGGGAGATACGCAGTATTTT. Its translation: CASSAMGQKGDTQYF.

DNA for the CDR3: TGCGCCAGCAGCCCGCTGGCGAGGAGTAACACTGAAGCTTTCTTT. Amino acids: CASSPLARSNTEAFF. This chain links TRBV5-1 with TRBJ1-1; D remains unclear. In germline, CDR1 is SGHRS, CDR2 YFSETQ. Trimming shortened V by 4 bases and J by 2 bases, and 15 bases separated the two germline ends. The CDR3 loop spans 15 amino acids.

The chain employs TRBV4-1 and TRBJ2-5, with 7 positions matching TRBD2. Unmatched junction bases numbered 5, after V lost 3 bases and J lost 1 base. The CDR3 sequence is 15 residues long. Germline V CDR1 and CDR2: MGHRA, YSYEKL. CDR3 amino acids: CASSHLGGGQETQYF. CDR3 nucleotides: TGCGCCAGCAGCCATCTAGGCGGGGGCCAAGAGACCCAGTACTTC.

CDR3: CASSYSKEGAFGGYTF. The CDR3 nucleotides read TGTGCCAGCAGTTACTCGAAAGAAGGAGCGTTCGGAGGCTACACCTTC. The V and J genes are TRBV6-5 and TRBJ1-2; no reliable D call. Per the germline V gene, CDR1 is MNHEY and CDR2 is SVGAGI. The CDR3 covers 16 residues. V lost 0 bases and J 8 bases, leaving 19 bases between the germline ends.

The chain uses TRBV2 and TRBJ2-7; the match to TRBD2 covers 7 bases. This CDR3 contains 12 residues. Germline V gene lookup returns CDR1 SNHLY and CDR2 FYNNEI. J was trimmed by 3 bases and V by 6 bases; bases with no gene match: 2. CDR3: CASRREGYEQYF. The DNA for the CDR3 is TGTGCCAGCAGGAGGGAGGGCTACGAGCAGTACTTC.

This clone showed up just a few times. This chain joins TRBV2 and TRBJ2-1, with 7 bases fitting TRBD1. The CDR3 has 18 residues. Trimming cost V 5 bases and J 0 bases; bases outside gene matches: 13. Germline lookup yields CDR1 SNHLY and CDR2 FYNNEI. CDR3 loop: CASSFTPTGYSSYNEQFF. The CDR3 nucleotides read TGTGCCAGCAGTTTCACCCCGACAGGGTACAGCTCCTACAATGAGCAGTTCTTC.

This clone was counted a few times. The rearrangement joins TRBV4-1 to TRBJ2-5; 7 bases agree with TRBD1. V shed 4 bases, J shed 3 bases, and the junction held 8 bases outside the gene matches. CDR1 is MGHRA, CDR2 YSYEKL, per germline. The CDR3 has 15 residues. The CDR3 DNA sequence: TGCGCCAGCAGCCCCACGGGACAGCGTAAAGAGACCCAGTACTTC. Translation: CASSPTGQRKETQYF.

J is TRBJ2-2 and V is TRBV29-1; 10 nucleotides line up with TRBD2. Germline CDR1 reads SQVTM; CDR2 reads ANQGSEA. This CDR3 has 14 residues. V lost 2 bases to trimming and J lost 3 bases; unmatched junction nucleotides: 0. The DNA of the CDR3 is TGCAGCGTTGAAACTAGCGGGGACACCGGGGAGCTGTTTTTT. Protein sequence: CSVETSGDTGELFF.

The chain carries TRBV6-4 and TRBJ1-5; tentative D call: TRBD1 (5 bases). The V and J ends lost 3 bases and 1 base respectively, with 10 bases between them. CDR1 MRHNA and CDR2 SNTAGT come from the germline V gene. The CDR3 sequence is 15 residues long. The CDR3 is CASSEVRVSNQPQHF. In DNA, the CDR3 is TGTGCCAGCAGTGAAGTCAGGGTAAGCAATCAGCCCCAGCATTTT.

This rearrangement joins TRBV10-1 to TRBJ2-7; a possible D gene is TRBD2 (5 bases). V dropped 2 bases and J dropped 3 bases, with 11 bases sitting between them. Germline assignment: CDR1 WNHNN and CDR2 SYGVQD (reference sequence). This CDR3 has 14 residues. CDR3 nucleotide sequence: TGCGCCAGCAGTGAGAGGGAGTCGAACTACGAGCAGTACTTC. Translated: CASSERESNYEQYF.

The J gene is TRBJ2-1, the V gene TRBV5-1; 11 bases map to TRBD2. With V trimmed by 0 bases and J by 7 bases, 6 bases remained unmatched. The CDR3 has 16 amino acids. Germline CDR1 is SGHRS and CDR2 is YFSETQ. The CDR3 DNA reads as TGCGCCAGCAGCTTGGTGCCTAGCGGGGGGATGAATGAGCAGTTCTTC. Protein product: CASSLVPSGGMNEQFF. Full variable domain (remainder filled in from reference TRBV5-1 and TRBJ2-1): KAGVTQTPRYLIKTRGQQVTLSCSPISGHRSVSWYQQTPGQGLQFLFEYFSETQRNKGNFPGRFSGRQFSNSRSEMNVSTLELGDSALYLCASSLVPSGGMNEQFFGPGTRLTVL.

The chain is built from TRBV7-9 and TRBJ2-1; 12 bases agree with TRBD2. The CDR3 totals 19 residues. From germline, CDR1 is SEHNR and CDR2 FQNEAQ (reference sequence). The junction had 14 bases not matched to a gene; V was cut back by 4 bases and J by 4 bases. CDR3 in amino acids: CASSSKGSLAGGPYNEQFF. The CDR3 bases are TGTGCCAGCAGCTCTAAGGGCTCACTAGCGGGGGGCCCATACAATGAGCAGTTCTTC. Full variable domain (missing parts from reference TRBV7-9 and TRBJ2-1): DTGVSQNPRHKITKRGQNVTFRCDPISEHNRLYWYRQTLGQGPEFLTYFQNEAQLEKSRLLSDRFSAERPKGSFSTLEIQRTEQGDSAMYLCASSSKGSLAGGPYNEQFFGPGTRLTVL.

The chain combines TRBV5-4 with TRBJ2-5; 7 bases are shared with TRBD2. Per the germline V gene, CDR1 is SGHNT and CDR2 is YYREEE (reference sequence). The CDR3 covers 14 residues. V lost 4 bases, J lost 3 bases, and 6 bases stayed unmatched. The CDR3 DNA reads TGTGCCAGCAGCCCTAGCGGAATTGAAGAGACCCAGTACTTC. This gives the protein CASSPSGIEETQYF.

This rearrangement joins TRBV2 to TRBJ1-5; the match to TRBD1 covers 10 bases. V gave up 1 base and J gave up 6 bases; unmatched junction bases: 3. The CDR3 loop spans 15 amino acids. CDR1 is SNHLY, CDR2 FYNNEI, per germline. The chain's CDR3 is CASSEGTGGGQPQHF. The CDR3 DNA follows: TGTGCCAGCAGTGAAGGGACAGGGGGTGGTCAGCCCCAGCATTTT.

A single count supports this clone. V gene TRBV5-5 combines with J gene TRBJ2-3, with 7 nucleotides matching TRBD2. This CDR3 comprises 16 residues. In germline, CDR1 is SGHKS, CDR2 YYEKEE (reference sequence). Trimming cost V 3 bases and J 2 bases; bases outside gene matches: 9. The CDR3 DNA follows: TGTGCCAGCAGCTGGGAGGGGCGGGGAATCACAGATACGCAGTATTTT. Translated: CASSWEGRGITDTQYF.

This rearrangement joins TRBV6-5 to TRBJ2-1; 7 nucleotides match TRBD1. The length of the CDR3 is 13 residues. Germline CDR1 MNHEY, CDR2 SVGAGI. Unmatched junction bases numbered 6, after V lost 6 bases and J lost 7 bases. Written as DNA, the CDR3 is TGTGCCAGCAGATCAACAGGGGAGAATGAGCAGTTCTTC. Translating it yields CASRSTGENEQFF.

This sequence joins TRBV6-6 and TRBJ2-7; 9 positions match TRBD1. There are 15 residues in the CDR3. CDR1 is MNHNY, CDR2 SVGAGI, per germline (reference sequence). J gave up 3 bases and V 2 bases, and 5 bases lay outside the gene matches. CDR3 amino acids: CASSYAPGQGYEQYF. CDR3 nucleotides: TGTGCCAGCAGTTACGCACCGGGACAGGGCTACGAGCAGTACTTC.

The V gene is TRBV9, the J gene TRBJ2-4; D is unclear. Germline V gives CDR1 SGDLS, CDR2 YYNGEE. The V and J ends lost 0 bases and 0 bases respectively, with 7 bases between them. CDR3 length: 15 amino acids. CDR3 amino acids: CASSVDGQAKNIQYF. In DNA form, the CDR3 reads TGTGCCAGCAGCGTAGACGGTCAAGCCAAAAACATTCAGTACTTC.

V and J are TRBV27 and TRBJ2-5, with 9 bases matching TRBD1. CDR3 length: 16 residues. Per germline, CDR1 MNHEY and CDR2 SMNVEV (reference sequence). Unmatched junction bases numbered 11, after V lost 5 bases and J lost 4 bases. The CDR3 DNA sequence: TGTGCCAGCAGTATCCGGACAGGGGCCCCCGTAGAGACCCAGTACTTC. It yields the protein CASSIRTGAPVETQYF.

This clone was seen only once. The V and J genes are TRBV11-2 and TRBJ2-7, with 10 bases identical to TRBD2. The ends lost 3 bases at V and 4 bases at J; junction bases unmatched: 3. Germline V CDR1 and CDR2: SGHAT, FQNNGV. The CDR3 spans 14 residues. The DNA of the CDR3 is TGTGCCAGCAGCTTGTCTAGCGGGGGATACGAGCAGTACTTC. Translation gives CASSLSSGGYEQYF.